The TCR beta chain described here comes from a study of OX40 agonist ivuxolimab in advanced cancers. Study-wide context: A diagnosis of hepatocellular carcinoma, melanoma, renal cell or head and neck cancer was present in dose-escalation patients. Subjects had a mean age of 60 years, with a range of roughly 20 to 79; more than 70% were male.

Assay: immunoSEQ multiplex PCR; the TCRdb copy retains only in-frame clones and omits some. The sample yields about 79,000 clones, approximately 88% seen once. CDR1 and CDR2 (germline): SGDLS, YYNGEE. The J segment lost 1 base and the V segment lost 0 bases, leaving 3 bases of the junction unmatched. This CDR3 is built from 15 residues. This receptor was obtained from an adult with an advanced solid tumor such as melanoma, head and neck, liver or kidney cancer. This sample comprised CD4+ or CD8+ T cells sorted from blood, obtained in a trial of the OX40 agonist ivuxolimab. The chain couples TRBV9 to TRBJ1-1, with 7 bases aligning to TRBD1. CDR3 nucleotides: TGTGCCAGCAGCGTAGACCAGGGGGAGAACACTGAAGCTTTCTTT. It specifies CASSVDQGENTEAFF.